The 25 T cell receptor beta chains below all came from one sample that was sequenced in a study of cytomegalovirus exposure and HLA in healthy donors. PCR employed 60 Vbeta and 13 Jbeta primers. Repertoires were generated with immunoSEQ multiplex PCR, while TCRdb's copy carries only in-frame clones and drops some. The table records around 90,000 clones, approximately 60% of them present only once. Input material: PBMCs. The receptors were gathered from a woman aged 45-65 years in good health and CMV-seropositive.

This clone was seen more than once but under ten times. At one end the junction does not follow the germline gene, possibly because of a read error. The chain has TRBV7-9 and TRBJ1-2; D is unresolved. This CDR3 contains 14 residues. CDR1 SEHNR and CDR2 FQNEAQ come from the germline V gene (reference sequence). CDR3 residues: CSSSSWRDDYGYTF. For the CDR3, the DNA is TGTTCCAGCAGCTCCTGGAGGGATGACTATGGCTACACCTTC.

The J gene is TRBJ1-3, the V gene TRBV2; 7 bases map to TRBD1. CDR1 is SNHLY and CDR2 is FYNNEI in the germline V gene. This CDR3 spans 14 amino acids. V was clipped by 7 bases and J by 13 bases; unmatched bases: 16. CDR3 region: CASKDDRAKGRIYF. The CDR3, as DNA: TGTGCCAGCAAAGATGACAGGGCGAAGGGTCGGATATATTTT.

CDR3 DNA: TGTGCCAGCAGTTACAGGGTACTAAATAATTCACCCCTCCACTTT. Its protein product is CASSYRVLNNSPLHF. The chain is built from TRBV28 and TRBJ1-6; a weak D match, TRBD1 (6 bases). Deletions cut 4 bases from V and 5 bases from J, with 12 bases between. CDR1 and CDR2 (germline): MDHEN, SYDVKM. The CDR3 is 15 amino acids.

The rearrangement joins TRBV7-2 to TRBJ2-7, with 9 bases aligning to TRBD1. From germline, CDR1 is SGHTA and CDR2 FQGNSA. The CDR3 has 14 residues. The junction had 6 bases not matched to a gene; V was cut back by 5 bases and J by 4 bases. CDR3 bases: TGTGCCAGCAGCCGGGACAGGGCCCCTTACGAGCAGTACTTC. This translates into CASSRDRAPYEQYF.

The chain is built from TRBV5-5 and TRBJ1-5; TRBD1 matches at 7 bases. The CDR3 is 16 residues long. Germline-derived CDR1 and CDR2 are SGHKS and YYEKEE (reference sequence). V trimming: 1 base; J trimming: 3 bases; junction bases outside the gene matches: 7. CDR3 nucleotide sequence: TGTGCCAGCAGCTTGTACCCGACAGGGACCAATCAGCCCCAGCATTTT. Its protein is CASSLYPTGTNQPQHF. The entire variable domain, with the rest obtained from reference TRBV5-5 and TRBJ1-5, is as follows: DAGVTQSPTHLIKTRGQQVTLRCSPISGHKSVSWYQQVLGQGPQFIFQYYEKEERGRGNFPDRFSARQFPNYSSELNVNALLLGDSALYLCASSLYPTGTNQPQHFGDGTRLSIL.

The chain uses TRBV27 and TRBJ1-2; 7 bases match TRBD1. Trimming at V came to 5 bases and at J to 0 bases, leaving 15 bases not matched to a gene. CDR1 and CDR2 (germline): MNHEY, SMNVEV (reference sequence). This CDR3 region has 18 residues. CDR3 loop: CASSPNKYRDRANYGYTF. CDR3 bases: TGTGCCAGCAGTCCTAACAAATACCGGGACAGAGCTAACTATGGCTACACCTTC.

The chain recombines TRBV30 with TRBJ2-1; a weak D match, TRBD2 (5 bases). Germline assignment: CDR1 GTSNPN and CDR2 SVGIG (reference sequence). Trimming pared 1 base from V and 7 bases from J, leaving 8 bases between. This CDR3 has 12 residues. CDR3 sequence (DNA): TGTGCCTGGAGTGGGCCGGGGAATGAGCAGTTCTTC. Translated: CAWSGPGNEQFF. Based on the CDR3 plus reference TRBV30 and TRBJ2-1, the full variable domain is SQTIHQWPATLVQPVGSPLSLECTVEGTSNPNLYWYRQAAGRGLQLLFYSVGIGQISSEVPQNLSASRPQDRQFILSSKKLLLSDSGFYLCAWSGPGNEQFFGPGTRLTVL.

This clone was recorded a few times. V usage is TRBV27 and J usage is TRBJ2-5; TRBD2 aligns across 7 bases. Unmatched junction bases numbered 14, after V lost 5 bases and J lost 5 bases. This CDR3 is 16 amino acids long. Germline-derived CDR1 and CDR2 are MNHEY and SMNVEV (reference sequence). The CDR3 DNA follows: TGTGCCAGCAGTCCAATTTGGGGGGGTTTTCGGGAGACCCAGTACTTC. It codes for CASSPIWGGFRETQYF.

This chain uses TRBV7-9 with TRBJ2-3, with 11 bases matching TRBD2. The junction had 6 bases not matched to a gene; V was cut back by 5 bases and J by 2 bases. CDR3 length: 16 residues. Germline V CDR1 and CDR2: SEHNR, FQNEAQ (reference sequence). This CDR3 is CASSAPSGGITDTQYF. CDR3 bases: TGTGCCAGCAGCGCCCCTAGCGGGGGGATCACAGATACGCAGTATTTT.

The CDR3 region has the DNA TGTGCCTGGAGTGCAAACACCGGGGAGCTGTTTTTT. Its translation: CAWSANTGELFF. V and J are TRBV30 and TRBJ2-2; D gene unclear. Germline V gene data show CDR1 as GTSNPN and CDR2 as SVGIG (reference sequence). This CDR3 has 12 amino acids. The V end was cut by 1 base, the J end by 2 bases, with 2 bases between.

This clone appeared many times. The chain is built from TRBV2 and TRBJ2-1, with D possibly matching TRBD2 (5 bases). V was shortened by 1 base and J by 10 bases, with 17 bases between the two germline ends. The germline CDR1 and CDR2 sequences are SNHLY and FYNNEI. The CDR3 consists of 15 residues. CDR3 sequence: CASSEGAIAPGEQFF. DNA for the CDR3: TGTGCCAGCAGTGAAGGGGCTATAGCCCCGGGGGAGCAGTTCTTC.

In this sample, this clone turned up a few times. The chain couples TRBV11-3 to TRBJ2-1; TRBD1 agrees at 7 bases. CDR3 size: 15 residues. Trimming cost V 4 bases and J 2 bases; bases outside gene matches: 5. The germline gives CDR1 SGHNT, CDR2 YENEEA. The CDR3 loop is CASSSRDSTYNEQFF. In DNA form, the CDR3 reads TGTGCCAGCAGCTCGAGGGACAGCACCTACAATGAGCAGTTCTTC.

This chain links TRBV4-1 with TRBJ2-7; no clear D. CDR3 length equals 15 residues. The germline V gene has CDR1 MGHRA and CDR2 YSYEKL. V was cut by 4 bases and J by 5 bases, with 18 bases left in between. The CDR3 protein is CASSLQPPGLHEQYF. The CDR3 coding sequence is TGCGCCAGCAGCCTCCAACCCCCGGGTTTACACGAGCAGTACTTC.

This chain connects TRBV5-6 to TRBJ2-7, with D possibly TRBD1 on 6 matching bases. V lost 2 bases, J lost 2 bases, and 8 bases lay in between. The CDR3 contains 13 residues. Germline V gives CDR1 SGHDT, CDR2 YYEEEE. As DNA, the CDR3 is TGTGCCAGCAGCTTACAGGGTCCCTACGAGCAGTACTTC. This codes for CASSLQGPYEQYF.

This clone was found a few times. The rearrangement links TRBV28 to TRBJ1-2; 8 nucleotides line up with TRBD1. The V segment lost 5 bases and the J segment 0 bases; nucleotides outside the gene matches: 5. The CDR3 is 15 residues long. Germline CDR1 MDHEN, CDR2 SYDVKM. The CDR3 protein is CASSPQGAANYGYTF. The CDR3, as DNA: TGTGCCAGCAGTCCCCAGGGGGCCGCTAACTATGGCTACACCTTC.

The V call is TRBV19, the J call TRBJ1-2, with D uncertain. The CDR3 totals 14 residues. The V gene lost 7 bases and the J gene lost 2 bases, with 14 bases spanning the gap. The germline CDR1 and CDR2 sequences are LNHDA and SQIVND (reference sequence). The CDR3 DNA reads as TGTGCCAGTACCCCAACCCGGCGGAACTATGGCTACACCTTC. It specifies CASTPTRRNYGYTF.

The rearrangement joins TRBV7-3 to TRBJ1-6; D uncertain. The CDR3 has 14 residues. The germline V gene has CDR1 SGHTA and CDR2 FQGTGA. Deletions cut 1 base from V and 7 bases from J, with 8 bases between. The CDR3 bases are TGTGCCAGCAGCTTAAACGCTCGGAATTCACCCCTCCACTTT. Translated: CASSLNARNSPLHF.

The gene calls are TRBV11-3 and TRBJ2-1, with 11 positions matching TRBD1. This CDR3 is 15 amino acids long. With 5 bases clipped from V and 2 bases from J, the junction kept 2 bases outside the gene matches. CDR1 and CDR2 (germline): SGHNT, YENEEA. CDR3 sequence: CASSRGQGAYNEQFF. In DNA form, the CDR3 reads TGTGCCAGCAGCCGGGGACAGGGGGCCTACAATGAGCAGTTCTTC.

This chain uses TRBV9 with TRBJ2-1; no clear D gene. This CDR3 spans 15 amino acids. CDR1 and CDR2 (germline): SGDLS, YYNGEE. Trimming cost V 4 bases and J 5 bases, with 16 bases left between them. This CDR3 is CASSPWAEVNNEQFF. CDR3 DNA sequence: TGTGCCAGCAGCCCGTGGGCAGAAGTAAACAATGAGCAGTTCTTC.

This chain's CDR3 is CASSEGPGGYEQYF. The CDR3 coding sequence is TGTGCCAGCAGTGAAGGCCCAGGGGGCTACGAGCAGTACTTC. The chain combines TRBV6-1 with TRBJ2-7; 7 nucleotides align to TRBD1. The length of the CDR3 is 14 residues. Germline-derived CDR1 and CDR2 are MNHNS and SASEGT. The V and J ends lost 1 base and 3 bases, in that order; junction bases with no gene match: 3.

CDR3 in amino acids: CASTPVNSNQPQHF. For the CDR3, the DNA is TGCGCCAGCACTCCGGTGAATAGCAATCAGCCCCAGCATTTT. The V gene is TRBV10-2, the J gene TRBJ1-5; D unresolved. The length of the CDR3 is 14 residues. Trimming pared 7 bases from V and 0 bases from J, leaving 10 bases between. Germline V lookup: CDR1 WSHSY, CDR2 SAAADI.

The V and J genes are TRBV2 and TRBJ1-2; D possibly corresponds to TRBD1 (6 bases). The CDR3 is 14 residues long. Germline CDR1 and CDR2: SNHLY and FYNNEI. The V gene lost 5 bases and the J gene lost 8 bases, with 18 bases spanning the gap. The CDR3 nucleotides read TGTGCCAGCAGTCGTACAGGGAACCCTAACGGCTACACCTTC. It encodes CASSRTGNPNGYTF.

The V call is TRBV27, the J call TRBJ1-4; the match to TRBD1 covers 10 bases. V lost 6 bases to trimming and J lost 7 bases; unmatched junction nucleotides: 14. The germline CDR1 and CDR2 sequences are MNHEY and SMNVEV (reference sequence). CDR3 size: 17 residues. CDR3 DNA sequence: TGTGCCAGCAGCCAACACCGACAGGGGGCGCCCCCTGAAAAACTGTTTTTT. Its protein is CASSQHRQGAPPEKLFF.

V and J are TRBV4-2 and TRBJ2-7; 11 positions agree with TRBD2. Losses at the gene ends were 3 bases for V and 7 bases for J; bases not matched to a gene: 14. This CDR3 has 17 amino acids. Per germline, CDR1 LGHNA and CDR2 YNFKEQ. The CDR3 spells CASSHNARLAGGLEQYF. The DNA for the CDR3 is TGTGCCAGCAGCCACAATGCCCGGCTAGCGGGGGGTCTGGAGCAGTACTTC.

In its sample, this clone was seen once. The rearrangement uses TRBV28 and TRBJ2-3, with 8 bases aligning to TRBD2. This CDR3 is 14 amino acids long. The V and J ends lost 5 bases and 7 bases, in that order; junction bases with no gene match: 8. The germline gives CDR1 MDHEN, CDR2 SYDVKM. The CDR3 sequence: CASSTPGGAYTQYF. The CDR3 DNA sequence: TGTGCCAGCAGTACTCCGGGGGGGGCATATACGCAGTATTTT.